This is a list of T cell receptor beta chains from one sample in a study of OX40 agonist ivuxolimab in advanced cancers. Clones were sequenced by immunoSEQ multiplex PCR, and TCRdb holds only the in-frame ones, with some missing. Altogether 48,000 or so clones are present, under 85% being singletons, with the ten largest covering over 1%. The material sequenced was CD4+ or CD8+ T cells sorted from blood, taken in a trial of the OX40 agonist ivuxolimab. The receptors were gathered from an adult with an advanced solid tumor such as melanoma, head and neck, liver or kidney cancer. CDR3s include the opening cysteine and the closing phenylalanine or tryptophan. Each record gives: J gene, V gene, D gene, clone size, CDR3 protein, CDR3 DNA. A D gene is named only where the DNA matches it firmly. Clone size is shown for a subset of rows, as once, few, many or a class of expanded clone.

j_call: TRBJ1-6; v_call: TRBV5-4; d_call: .; clone_size: few; cdr3_aa: CASTKGSNNSPLHF; cdr3_nt: TGTGCCAGCACCAAAGGGAGTAACAATTCACCCCTCCACTTT
j_call: TRBJ2-1; v_call: TRBV6-1; d_call: TRBD1; clone_size: .; cdr3_aa: CASSEAQRGPYNEQFF; cdr3_nt: TGTGCCAGCAGTGAAGCGCAGAGGGGGCCTTACAATGAGCAGTTCTTC
j_call: TRBJ2-7; v_call: TRBV6-5; d_call: .; clone_size: .; cdr3_aa: CASSSWYEQYF; cdr3_nt: TGTGCCAGCAGTAGCTGGTACGAGCAGTACTTC
j_call: TRBJ1-1; v_call: TRBV11-3; d_call: .; clone_size: .; cdr3_aa: CASSLGRGNTEAFF; cdr3_nt: TGTGCCAGCAGCTTAGGCAGGGGGAACACTGAAGCTTTCTTT
j_call: TRBJ1-1; v_call: TRBV5-4; d_call: .; clone_size: .; cdr3_aa: CATHLGGKGSEAFF; cdr3_nt: TGTGCCACCCACCTCGGGGGTAAGGGGTCTGAAGCTTTCTTT
j_call: TRBJ2-5; v_call: TRBV7-8; d_call: .; clone_size: .; cdr3_aa: CASSWGALQETQYF; cdr3_nt: TGTGCCAGCAGCTGGGGGGCTCTCCAAGAGACCCAGTACTTC
j_call: TRBJ2-7; v_call: TRBV2; d_call: TRBD1; clone_size: .; cdr3_aa: CASRTPGQGPEQYF; cdr3_nt: TGTGCCAGCAGGACCCCGGGACAGGGGCCCGAGCAGTACTTC
j_call: TRBJ2-1; v_call: TRBV19; d_call: TRBD1; clone_size: .; cdr3_aa: CASSVDRASEQFF; cdr3_nt: TGTGCCAGTAGTGTCGACAGGGCCAGTGAGCAGTTCTTC
j_call: TRBJ2-2; v_call: TRBV4-1; d_call: .; clone_size: once; cdr3_aa: CASSQEVGANTGELFF; cdr3_nt: TGCGCCAGCAGCCAAGAGGTAGGAGCGAACACCGGGGAGCTGTTTTTT
j_call: TRBJ1-1; v_call: TRBV5-1; d_call: .; clone_size: once; cdr3_aa: CASSRDRMNTEAFF; cdr3_nt: TGCGCCAGCAGCAGGGACCGGATGAACACTGAAGCTTTCTTT
j_call: TRBJ1-4; v_call: TRBV19; d_call: .; clone_size: .; cdr3_aa: CASNPSINEKLFF; cdr3_nt: TGTGCCAGTAATCCGAGTATCAATGAAAAACTGTTTTTT
j_call: TRBJ1-4; v_call: TRBV11-2; d_call: .; clone_size: once; cdr3_aa: CASSSLRTGRNEKLFF; cdr3_nt: TGTGCCAGCAGCTCTCTCCGGACGGGGCGAAATGAAAAACTGTTTTTT
j_call: TRBJ1-4; v_call: TRBV6-6; d_call: .; clone_size: .; cdr3_aa: CASSLGGINEKLFF; cdr3_nt: TGTGCCAGCAGTTTAGGGGGGATCAATGAAAAACTGTTTTTT
j_call: TRBJ1-3; v_call: TRBV5-4; d_call: .; clone_size: .; cdr3_aa: CASSISALGNTIYF; cdr3_nt: TGTGCCAGCAGCATAAGTGCGCTCGGAAACACCATATATTTT
j_call: TRBJ1-6; v_call: TRBV5-1; d_call: TRBD1; clone_size: .; cdr3_aa: CASSLEGQSSPLHF; cdr3_nt: TGCGCCAGCAGCTTGGAGGGACAGAGTTCACCCCTCCACTTT
j_call: TRBJ2-5; v_call: TRBV5-5; d_call: .; clone_size: once; cdr3_aa: CASSFVGSGETQYF; cdr3_nt: TGTGCCAGCAGCTTCGTAGGGTCCGGGGAGACCCAGTACTTC
j_call: TRBJ1-3; v_call: TRBV9; d_call: .; clone_size: .; cdr3_aa: CASSVAGSGGNTIYF; cdr3_nt: TGTGCCAGCAGCGTAGCCGGGTCTGGTGGAAACACCATATATTTT
j_call: TRBJ2-7; v_call: TRBV7-6; d_call: TRBD1; clone_size: once; cdr3_aa: CASSLAGQALQQYF; cdr3_nt: TGTGCCAGCAGCTTAGCGGGACAGGCCCTCCAGCAGTACTTC
j_call: TRBJ2-3; v_call: TRBV7-2; d_call: TRBD2; clone_size: few; cdr3_aa: CASTAGGPDTQYF; cdr3_nt: TGTGCCAGCACAGCGGGGGGGCCGGATACGCAGTATTTT
j_call: TRBJ1-3; v_call: TRBV5-6; d_call: .; clone_size: once; cdr3_aa: CASSLLSGALTGNTIYF; cdr3_nt: TGTGCCAGCAGCTTGTTATCCGGAGCTCTAACTGGAAACACCATATATTTT
j_call: TRBJ2-3; v_call: TRBV6-6; d_call: .; clone_size: .; cdr3_aa: CASSPRNADTQYF; cdr3_nt: TGTGCCAGCAGCCCCCGGAACGCAGATACGCAGTATTTT
j_call: TRBJ2-7; v_call: TRBV14; d_call: .; clone_size: .; cdr3_aa: CASSQDMWPLPPYEQYF; cdr3_nt: TGTGCCAGCAGCCAAGATATGTGGCCCCTGCCGCCCTACGAGCAGTACTTC
j_call: TRBJ2-1; v_call: TRBV30; d_call: .; clone_size: .; cdr3_aa: CASTSILSSNEQFF; cdr3_nt: TGTGCCTCTACCTCGATCCTCAGCTCCAATGAGCAGTTCTTC
j_call: TRBJ1-1; v_call: TRBV2; d_call: TRBD1; clone_size: .; cdr3_aa: CASSVRQGTNTEAFF; cdr3_nt: TGTGCCAGCAGTGTAAGACAGGGTACGAACACTGAAGCTTTCTTT
j_call: TRBJ2-1; v_call: TRBV7-2; d_call: .; clone_size: .; cdr3_aa: CASSRGGEYNEQFF; cdr3_nt: TGTGCCAGCAGCCGGGGTGGGGAGTACAATGAGCAGTTCTTC
j_call: TRBJ2-3; v_call: TRBV7-8; d_call: TRBD2; clone_size: .; cdr3_aa: CAGSLTGSGAPDTQYF; cdr3_nt: TGTGCCGGCAGCTTAACGGGTAGCGGGGCCCCCGATACGCAGTATTTT
j_call: TRBJ1-6; v_call: TRBV12-2; d_call: .; clone_size: .; cdr3_aa: CASRSSRTHPHPAGPLHF; cdr3_nt: TGTGCAAGTCGCTCGAGTAGGACGCACCCACACCCGGCAGGGCCCCTCCACTTT
j_call: TRBJ2-1; v_call: TRBV6-4; d_call: .; clone_size: .; cdr3_aa: CASSPWTNGEQFF; cdr3_nt: TGTGCCAGCAGCCCCTGGACCAATGGCGAGCAGTTCTTC
j_call: TRBJ1-2; v_call: TRBV25-1; d_call: .; clone_size: few; cdr3_aa: CASAAGGIYGYTF; cdr3_nt: TGTGCCAGCGCGGCAGGCGGAATCTATGGCTACACCTTC
j_call: TRBJ2-3; v_call: TRBV5-1; d_call: .; clone_size: .; cdr3_aa: CASSLRQVLTDTQYF; cdr3_nt: TGCGCCAGCAGCTTGAGGCAGGTATTGACAGATACGCAGTATTTT
j_call: TRBJ1-1; v_call: TRBV5-4; d_call: .; clone_size: .; cdr3_aa: CASSLDRNTEAFF; cdr3_nt: TGTGCCAGCAGCTTGGACCGGAACACTGAAGCTTTCTTT
j_call: TRBJ2-3; v_call: TRBV6-5; d_call: .; clone_size: .; cdr3_aa: CASVRADTQYF; cdr3_nt: TGTGCCAGCGTACGCGCAGATACGCAGTATTTT
j_call: TRBJ2-2; v_call: TRBV18; d_call: .; clone_size: .; cdr3_aa: CASSLNTGELFF; cdr3_nt: TGTGCCAGCTCACTAAACACCGGGGAGCTGTTTTTT
j_call: TRBJ2-7; v_call: TRBV7-2; d_call: TRBD2; clone_size: .; cdr3_aa: CASSPAGRGGEQYF; cdr3_nt: TGTGCCAGCAGTCCCGCCGGGCGGGGGGGTGAGCAGTACTTC
j_call: TRBJ1-4; v_call: TRBV5-8; d_call: .; clone_size: .; cdr3_aa: CASSPRGMGLDEKLFF; cdr3_nt: TGTGCCAGCAGCCCGAGGGGGATGGGTCTTGATGAAAAACTGTTTTTT
j_call: TRBJ1-1; v_call: TRBV19; d_call: .; clone_size: .; cdr3_aa: CASSISRDTEAFF; cdr3_nt: TGTGCCAGTAGTATCTCCAGGGACACTGAAGCTTTCTTT
j_call: TRBJ1-1; v_call: TRBV6-1; d_call: .; clone_size: .; cdr3_aa: CASRAFTGGKGEAFF; cdr3_nt: TGTGCCAGCAGGGCCTTCACCGGGGGAAAGGGTGAAGCTTTCTTT
j_call: TRBJ1-1; v_call: TRBV18; d_call: TRBD1; clone_size: .; cdr3_aa: CASSLDRDTEAFF; cdr3_nt: TGTGCCAGCTCCTTAGACAGGGACACTGAAGCTTTCTTT
j_call: TRBJ2-1; v_call: TRBV6-5; d_call: .; clone_size: .; cdr3_aa: CASSYGYEQFF; cdr3_nt: TGTGCCAGCAGTTACGGATATGAGCAGTTCTTC
j_call: TRBJ1-6; v_call: TRBV19; d_call: .; clone_size: once; cdr3_aa: CASSNPDRRGSPLHF; cdr3_nt: TGTGCCAGTAGTAACCCAGACAGGCGGGGTTCACCCCTCCACTTT
j_call: TRBJ1-2; v_call: TRBV4-3; d_call: .; clone_size: .; cdr3_aa: CASSQDRTPGGYTF; cdr3_nt: TGCGCCAGCAGCCAAGATAGAACCCCTGGCGGCTACACCTTC
j_call: TRBJ1-1; v_call: TRBV5-4; d_call: .; clone_size: .; cdr3_aa: CASAVGLNTEAFF; cdr3_nt: TGTGCCAGCGCCGTGGGGCTAAACACTGAAGCTTTCTTT
j_call: TRBJ2-5; v_call: TRBV9; d_call: TRBD1; clone_size: .; cdr3_aa: CASSPTSGQGQETQYF; cdr3_nt: TGTGCCAGCAGCCCCACTTCAGGACAGGGTCAAGAGACCCAGTACTTC
j_call: TRBJ1-3; v_call: TRBV4-3; d_call: .; clone_size: .; cdr3_aa: CASSRVTGSSGNTIYF; cdr3_nt: TGCGCCAGCAGCCGGGTCACAGGGAGCTCTGGAAACACCATATATTTT
j_call: TRBJ1-3; v_call: TRBV5-1; d_call: TRBD1; clone_size: .; cdr3_aa: CASRPTGGEGNTIYF; cdr3_nt: TGCGCCAGCAGGCCGACAGGGGGCGAAGGAAACACCATATATTTT
j_call: TRBJ1-1; v_call: TRBV14; d_call: .; clone_size: .; cdr3_aa: CASSQDLGQINTEAFF; cdr3_nt: TGTGCCAGCAGCCAAGATCTAGGACAGATTAACACTGAAGCTTTCTTT
j_call: TRBJ2-2; v_call: TRBV29-1; d_call: TRBD2; clone_size: few; cdr3_aa: CSVRAGGTNTGELFF; cdr3_nt: TGCAGCGTTAGAGCGGGGGGGACGAACACCGGGGAGCTGTTTTTT
j_call: TRBJ2-3; v_call: TRBV4-1; d_call: .; clone_size: .; cdr3_aa: CASSQVGGTSTDTQYF; cdr3_nt: TGCGCCAGCAGCCAAGTTGGAGGGACAAGCACAGATACGCAGTATTTT
j_call: TRBJ2-3; v_call: TRBV18; d_call: .; clone_size: .; cdr3_aa: CASSPQTDTQYF; cdr3_nt: TGTGCCAGCTCACCACAGACAGATACGCAGTATTTT
j_call: TRBJ1-6; v_call: TRBV6-6; d_call: .; clone_size: .; cdr3_aa: CASSYAGGLSSPLHF; cdr3_nt: TGTGCCAGCAGTTACGCCGGAGGGTTGAGCTCACCCCTCCACTTT
j_call: TRBJ2-3; v_call: TRBV29-1; d_call: .; clone_size: .; cdr3_aa: CSVSHPLKGTDTQYF; cdr3_nt: TGCAGCGTCTCACACCCTCTGAAGGGCACAGATACGCAGTATTTT
j_call: TRBJ1-3; v_call: TRBV18; d_call: .; clone_size: .; cdr3_aa: CASSPSTGKGNTIYF; cdr3_nt: TGTGCCAGCTCACCATCGACCGGAAAAGGAAACACCATATATTTT
j_call: TRBJ1-1; v_call: TRBV7-2; d_call: .; clone_size: .; cdr3_aa: CASSPPLGTEAFF; cdr3_nt: TGTGCCAGCAGCCCCCCACTGGGGACTGAAGCTTTCTTT
j_call: TRBJ2-7; v_call: TRBV5-7; d_call: .; clone_size: .; cdr3_aa: CASSLAGGGQLFYEQYF; cdr3_nt: TGTGCCAGCAGCTTGGCAGGGGGGGGACAGCTTTTCTACGAGCAGTACTTC